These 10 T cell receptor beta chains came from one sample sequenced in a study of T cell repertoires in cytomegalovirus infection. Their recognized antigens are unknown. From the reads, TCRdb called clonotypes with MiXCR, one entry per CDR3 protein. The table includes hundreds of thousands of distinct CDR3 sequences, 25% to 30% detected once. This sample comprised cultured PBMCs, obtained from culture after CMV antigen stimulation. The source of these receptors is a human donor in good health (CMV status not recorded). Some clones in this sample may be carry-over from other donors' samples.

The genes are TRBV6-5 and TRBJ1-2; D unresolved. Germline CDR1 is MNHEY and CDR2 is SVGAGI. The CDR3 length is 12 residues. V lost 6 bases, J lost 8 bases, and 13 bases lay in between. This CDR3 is CASSPDARGYTF. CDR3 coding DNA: TGTGCCAGCAGCCCTGACGCGCGAGGCTACACCTTC.

The chain's CDR3 is CASSPGVVTYEQYF. CDR3 bases: TGTGCCAGCAGCCCCGGTGTAGTCACCTACGAGCAGTACTTC. The gene calls are TRBV27 and TRBJ2-7, with no clear D. This CDR3 region has 14 residues. The germline V gene encodes CDR1 MNHEY and CDR2 SMNVEV (reference sequence). V lost 6 bases, J lost 2 bases, and 14 bases lay in between.

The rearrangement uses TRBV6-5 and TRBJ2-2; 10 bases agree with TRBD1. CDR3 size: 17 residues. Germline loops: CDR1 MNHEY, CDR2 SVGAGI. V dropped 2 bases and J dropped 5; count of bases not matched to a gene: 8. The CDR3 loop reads CASSYHRDRGLTGELFF. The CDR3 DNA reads TGTGCCAGCAGTTACCACCGGGACAGGGGACTAACCGGGGAGCTGTTTTTT.

CDR3 in amino acids: CASSLGGRGSNNEQFF. The CDR3 DNA sequence: TGTGCCAGCAGCTTAGGGGGCCGGGGTAGTAACAATGAGCAGTTCTTC. The chain is built from TRBV11-3 and TRBJ2-1; D tentatively fits TRBD1 or TRBD2 (5 bases each). This CDR3 has 16 amino acids. CDR1 is SGHNT, CDR2 YENEEA, per germline. V lost 1 base, J lost 5 bases, and 15 bases lay in between. Using reference TRBV11-3 and TRBJ2-1 for the parts outside the CDR3, the full variable domain is EAGVVQSPRYKIIEKKQPVAFWCNPISGHNTLYWYLQNLGQGPELLIRYENEEAVDDSQLPKDRFSAERLKGVDSTLKIQPAELGDSAVYLCASSLGGRGSNNEQFFGPGTRLTVL.

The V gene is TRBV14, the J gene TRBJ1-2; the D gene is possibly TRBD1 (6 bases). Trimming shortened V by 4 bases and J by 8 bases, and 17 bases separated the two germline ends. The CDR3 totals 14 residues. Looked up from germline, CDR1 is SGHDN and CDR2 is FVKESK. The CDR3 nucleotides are TGTGCCAGCAGCCGCCACCGGGACATAGGGGGCTACACCTTC. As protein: CASSRHRDIGGYTF.

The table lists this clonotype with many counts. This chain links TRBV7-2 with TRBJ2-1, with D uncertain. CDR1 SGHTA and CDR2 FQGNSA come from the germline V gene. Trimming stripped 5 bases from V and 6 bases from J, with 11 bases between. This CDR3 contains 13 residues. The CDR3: CASSPPPPNEQFF. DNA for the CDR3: TGTGCCAGCAGCCCCCCCCCGCCCAATGAGCAGTTCTTC.

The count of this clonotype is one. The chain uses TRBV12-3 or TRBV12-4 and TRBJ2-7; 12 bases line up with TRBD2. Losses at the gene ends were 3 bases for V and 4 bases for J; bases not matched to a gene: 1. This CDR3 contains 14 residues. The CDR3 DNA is TGTGCCAGCAGTTTCACTAGCGGGAGGTACGAGCAGTACTTC. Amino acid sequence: CASSFTSGRYEQYF.

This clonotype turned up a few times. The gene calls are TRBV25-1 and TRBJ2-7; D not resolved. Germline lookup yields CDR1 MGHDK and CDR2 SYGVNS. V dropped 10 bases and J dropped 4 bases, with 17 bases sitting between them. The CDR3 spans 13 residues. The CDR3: CATSPRASYEQYF. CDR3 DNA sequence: TGTGCCACCTCCCCCCGGGCCTCATACGAGCAGTACTTC.

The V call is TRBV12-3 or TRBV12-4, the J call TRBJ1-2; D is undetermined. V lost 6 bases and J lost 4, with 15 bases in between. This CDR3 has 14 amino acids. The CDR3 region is CASRSGFLPYGYTF. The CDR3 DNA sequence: TGTGCCAGCAGGTCCGGATTCTTGCCCTATGGCTACACCTTC.

CDR3 amino acids: CASTPRGLSANYGYTF. CDR3 coding DNA: TGTGCCAGTACCCCGAGGGGGCTCTCAGCTAACTATGGCTACACCTTC. This chain connects TRBV19 to TRBJ1-2; 7 bases align to TRBD1. The CDR3 length is 16 residues. CDR1 LNHDA and CDR2 SQIVND come from the germline V gene (reference sequence). J gave up 0 bases and V 7 bases, and 11 bases lay outside the gene matches.